This TCR beta chain was retrieved from a study of regulatory T cells in long-lasting Graves disease. Study-level background: Newly diagnosed Graves' patients had under 3 months of antithyroid drugs. General study results and limits: Possibly, accuracy suffered from the small sample size.

As for time point: newly diagnosed GD, antithyroid drugs for less than 3 months. The TCR library was made from RNA extracted from PBMCs. Regarding this clonotype: As yet, its antigen is unknown. A read error is possible here, since a much larger clone lies one base away.

This CDR3 contains 15 residues. Combining iRepertoire HTBI primers with Arm-PCR of CDR3 regions, the authors built TCR beta libraries. TCRdb re-derived calls from the multiplex PCR reads in MiXCR, one entry per CDR3 protein. Found here are 400,000 to 500,000 distinct CDR3 sequences, roughly 15% of them singletons; the top ten hold 17%. This sample also appeared in a second study, on T cells in Graves' hyperthyroidism and ophthalmopathy. This second study says: Researchers report that a 13 V-J model separated ophthalmopathy from stable hyperthyroidism.

This specimen was peripheral blood mononuclear cells (PBMCs), taken at new diagnosis, from a patient treated with antithyroid drugs. The rearrangement uses TRBV12-3 or TRBV12-4 and TRBJ1-6, with D maybe TRBD1 (5 bases). This receptor was obtained from a woman aged 45 to 65 with Graves disease. CDR3 in DNA: TGTGCCGGCAGTTTATCGTCAGGGACGAATTCACCCCTCCACTTT. This encodes CAGSLSSGTNSPLHF.